The rows below give T cell receptor beta chains drawn from one sample of a study of T cells after yellow fever vaccination. TCRdb processed the 5' RACE reads anew with MiXCR; each CDR3 protein has one entry. The repertoire has 100,000 to 150,000 distinct CDR3 sequences, around 9.8% of them found once; the top ten carry about two fifths. The sequencing used CD8+ T cells sorted from PBMCs, collected on the day of the yellow fever booster vaccination. Receptor source: a man in his late teens or twenties who received the YFV17D yellow fever vaccine. Both conserved end residues are part of each CDR3. Each record gives: clone size, V gene, D gene, J gene, CDR3 protein, CDR3 DNA. A D gene is named only where the DNA matches it firmly. Clone size appears in some rows only: once, few, many, or a class for an expanded clone.

size: few
V: TRBV7-2
D: NA
J: TRBJ1-1
CDR3: CASSLVYSQNTEAFF
DNA: TGTGCCAGCAGCTTAGTTTACAGCCAGAACACTGAAGCTTTCTTT

size: few
V: TRBV4-1
D: TRBD1
J: TRBJ1-2
CDR3: CASSEGQGANYGYTF
DNA: TGCGCCAGCAGCGAAGGACAGGGGGCGAACTATGGCTACACCTTC

size: many
V: TRBV23-1
D: NA
J: TRBJ2-3
CDR3: CASSLRTQYF
DNA: TGCGCCAGCAGTCTTCGTACGCAGTATTTT

size: NA
V: TRBV7-9
D: NA
J: TRBJ2-2
CDR3: CASSLIGRTNTGELFF
DNA: TGTGCCAGCAGCTTAATAGGGCGGACGAACACCGGGGAGCTGTTTTTT

size: many
V: TRBV20-1
D: TRBD2
J: TRBJ2-7
CDR3: CSARGRGGPYEQYF
DNA: TGCAGTGCTAGAGGGCGCGGGGGACCCTACGAGCAGTACTTC

size: NA
V: TRBV14
D: TRBD2
J: TRBJ2-2
CDR3: CASSQDRLGSGLAGTGELFF
DNA: TGTGCCAGCAGCCAAGATCGATTGGGTTCGGGACTAGCGGGCACCGGGGAGCTGTTTTTT

size: once
V: TRBV6-4
D: NA
J: TRBJ2-3
CDR3: CASSDGIDTDTQYF
DNA: TGTGCCAGCAGTGACGGGATCGACACAGATACGCAGTATTTT

size: NA
V: TRBV4-1
D: NA
J: TRBJ1-1
CDR3: CASSPRVGALNTEAFF
DNA: TGCGCCAGCAGCCCGAGGGTCGGGGCCCTGAACACTGAAGCTTTCTTT

size: few
V: TRBV29-1
D: TRBD2
J: TRBJ2-2
CDR3: CSVGIVGTGTSGWNTGELFF
DNA: TGCAGCGTTGGGATAGTTGGAACCGGGACTAGCGGGTGGAACACCGGGGAGCTGTTTTTT

size: few
V: TRBV4-2
D: TRBD2
J: TRBJ2-3
CDR3: CASSHTGGFPYF
DNA: TGTGCCAGCAGCCATACGGGGGGGTTTCCGTATTTT

size: NA
V: TRBV6-5
D: NA
J: TRBJ1-1
CDR3: CASSKLLWGSGTEAFF
DNA: TGTGCCAGCAGTAAGCTACTGTGGGGGTCGGGCACTGAAGCTTTCTTT

size: few
V: TRBV7-3
D: TRBD1
J: TRBJ2-1
CDR3: CASSLTGTGGWQFF
DNA: TGTGCCAGCAGCTTAACCGGGACAGGGGGATGGCAGTTCTTC

size: few
V: TRBV9
D: TRBD1
J: TRBJ1-4
CDR3: CASTSGTGGEKLFF
DNA: TGTGCCAGCACGTCCGGGACAGGGGGCGAAAAACTGTTTTTT

size: NA
V: TRBV21-1
D: NA
J: TRBJ1-2
CDR3: CASSKGVWRQAEAYGYTF
DNA: TGTGCCAGCAGCAAAGGGGTTTGGAGACAGGCAGAGGCCTATGGCTACACCTTC

size: few
V: TRBV30
D: NA
J: TRBJ1-2
CDR3: CAWSPLGQLIYGYTF
DNA: TGTGCCTGGAGTCCGCTGGGGCAGCTGATCTATGGCTACACCTTC

size: many
V: TRBV5-5
D: TRBD1
J: TRBJ2-2
CDR3: CASSLRTGGTGELFF
DNA: TGTGCCAGCAGCTTGAGGACAGGGGGCACCGGGGAGCTGTTTTTT

size: NA
V: TRBV5-1
D: NA
J: TRBJ2-1
CDR3: CASSLRGLFDNEQFF
DNA: TGCGCCAGCAGCCTCCGGGGCCTCTTCGACAATGAGCAGTTCTTC

size: many
V: TRBV5-1
D: NA
J: TRBJ2-7
CDR3: CASSFGGGANEQYF
DNA: TGCGCCAGCAGCTTCGGAGGAGGGGCGAACGAGCAGTACTTC

size: few
V: TRBV7-2
D: TRBD2
J: TRBJ2-1
CDR3: CASSLVGLAGGPTLGEQFF
DNA: TGTGCCAGCAGCTTAGTTGGACTAGCGGGGGGGCCTACCCTTGGTGAGCAGTTCTTC

size: many
V: TRBV21-1
D: NA
J: TRBJ1-2
CDR3: CASSKAVGAGYYGYTF
DNA: TGTGCCAGCAGCAAAGCGGTTGGGGCGGGGTACTATGGCTACACCTTC

size: many
V: TRBV5-5
D: NA
J: TRBJ2-5
CDR3: CASSLTDQETQYF
DNA: TGTGCCAGCAGCTTGACAGACCAAGAGACCCAGTACTTC

size: NA
V: TRBV19
D: NA
J: TRBJ1-1
CDR3: CASSIDLQNTEAFF
DNA: TGTGCCAGTAGTATAGACTTACAGAACACTGAAGCTTTCTTT